Below are 25 T cell receptor beta chains sequenced from a single sample in a study of cytomegalovirus exposure and HLA in healthy donors. The PCR made use of 60 Vbeta and 13 Jbeta primers. Clones were read by immunoSEQ multiplex PCR, and TCRdb kept only the in-frame ones, dropping some. The sample contains about 180,000 clones, under 80% of which appear only once. The sequencing sample was made of PBMCs. Receptors were obtained from a woman aged 30 to 39 in good health and CMV-seropositive.

The gene calls are TRBV11-2 and TRBJ2-5; D gene ambiguous. This CDR3 is built from 14 residues. V lost 3 bases and J 2 bases, leaving 10 bases between the germline ends. The germline V gene has CDR1 SGHAT and CDR2 FQNNGV. CDR3 DNA: TGTGCCAGCAGCTTCACATCGATACAAGAGACCCAGTACTTC. Protein product: CASSFTSIQETQYF.

The chain carries TRBV4-1 and TRBJ1-3; 9 bases fit TRBD1. Germline lookup yields CDR1 MGHRA and CDR2 YSYEKL. Trimming at V came to 3 bases and at J to 6 bases, leaving 12 bases not matched to a gene. The CDR3 has 17 amino acids. CDR3 sequence: CASSHPGTGILENTIYF. The CDR3 DNA is TGCGCCAGCAGCCACCCCGGGACAGGGATTTTGGAAAACACCATATATTTT.

V gene TRBV7-2 combines with J gene TRBJ1-6, with 7 bases lining up with TRBD1. Trimming took 5 bases from V and 10 from J; bases not matched to a gene: 11. CDR3 length: 15 amino acids. CDR1 is SGHTA, CDR2 FQGNSA, per germline. The CDR3 DNA reads TGTGCCAGCAGCCCAGACAGGGATCGAAAATCACCCCTCCACTTT. Its translation is CASSPDRDRKSPLHF.

The chain links TRBV6-5 to TRBJ2-3, with 8 bases matching TRBD2. This CDR3 comprises 15 residues. Germline V gene sequence: CDR1 MNHEY, CDR2 SVGAGI. Losses at the gene ends were 0 bases for V and 6 bases for J; bases not matched to a gene: 5. CDR3 DNA sequence: TGTGCCAGCAGTTACTCACAAGCGGGAGAGGATACGCAGTATTTT. The encoded protein is CASSYSQAGEDTQYF.

The chain is built from TRBV27 and TRBJ1-3; TRBD1 might be the D (6 bases). Trimming stripped 6 bases from V and 4 bases from J, with 13 bases between. CDR1 and CDR2 from the germline V gene are MNHEY and SMNVEV (reference sequence). The CDR3 runs to 14 residues. The CDR3 DNA reads TGTGCCAGCAGGGCCACAGGGTCAGGAAACACCATATATTTT. It is translated as CASRATGSGNTIYF.

This clone occurred a few times. This chain links TRBV7-9 with TRBJ2-3; TRBD1 matches at 8 bases. The CDR3 spans 16 residues. Germline CDR1 and CDR2: SEHNR and FQNEAQ (reference sequence). The V and J ends lost 5 bases and 0 bases, in that order; junction bases with no gene match: 7. CDR3 sequence reads: CASSGRQGISTDTQYF. In nucleotides, the CDR3 is TGTGCCAGCAGCGGACGACAGGGGATTAGCACAGATACGCAGTATTTT.

This clone came up a few times. V gene TRBV18 combines with J gene TRBJ2-7; 7 bases map to TRBD1. The CDR3 runs to 14 residues. Germline CDR1 is KGHSH and CDR2 is LQKENI. V was pared by 2 bases and J by 7 bases, with 8 bases of the junction left unmatched. The CDR3 spells CASSPSDRFREQYF. The CDR3 bases are TGTGCCAGCTCACCATCGGACAGGTTTAGGGAGCAGTACTTC. Complete variable domain (other parts from reference TRBV18 and TRBJ2-7): NAGVMQNPRHLVRRRGQEARLRCSPMKGHSHVYWYRQLPEEGLKFMVYLQKENIIDESGMPKERFSAEFPKEGPSILRIQQVVRGDSAAYFCASSPSDRFREQYFGPGTRLTVT.

The V call is TRBV9, the J call TRBJ2-2; TRBD2 is a possible D gene (7 bases). V was shortened by 3 bases and J by 2 bases, with 20 bases between the two germline ends. The germline gives CDR1 SGDLS, CDR2 YYNGEE. The CDR3 length is 18 residues. The CDR3 coding sequence is TGTGCCAGCAGCGGCGGGGGCCCCTGGACTTTTAACACCGGGGAGCTGTTTTTT. Protein: CASSGGGPWTFNTGELFF.

This clone was counted once. V and J are TRBV28 and TRBJ1-1; D is undetermined. Germline CDR1 reads MDHEN; CDR2 reads SYDVKM. V was clipped by 3 bases and J by 0 bases, with 8 bases between them. This CDR3 contains 14 residues. The CDR3 DNA is TGTGCCAGCAGTTTTCGGAGGGTGAACACTGAAGCTTTCTTT. It is translated as CASSFRRVNTEAFF.

The CDR3, as DNA: TGTGCCAGCAGCCCCCTGCGGGGAGTCGAGCAGTACTTC. Encoded protein: CASSPLRGVEQYF. This chain joins TRBV9 and TRBJ2-7; possible D gene TRBD2, 6 bases. Trimming shortened V by 4 bases and J by 6 bases, and 14 bases separated the two germline ends. Germline lookup yields CDR1 SGDLS and CDR2 YYNGEE. CDR3 length equals 13 residues.

CDR3 protein: CASSSWTGYGTGELFF. The CDR3 coding sequence is TGTGCCAGCAGTTCCTGGACAGGGTACGGAACCGGGGAGCTGTTTTTT. The chain couples TRBV28 to TRBJ2-2, with TRBD1 matching 8 bases. J was trimmed by 5 bases and V by 4 bases; bases with no gene match: 9. This CDR3 spans 16 amino acids. Germline V gene data show CDR1 as MDHEN and CDR2 as SYDVKM.

J is TRBJ2-7 and V is TRBV4-3, with TRBD1 matching over 7 bases. This CDR3 has 16 amino acids. The junction had 12 bases not matched to a gene; V was cut back by 4 bases and J by 3 bases. The germline CDR1 and CDR2 sequences are LGHNA and YSLEER. The CDR3 region is CASSLSKGASYYEQYF. The CDR3, as DNA: TGCGCCAGCAGCCTCTCAAAGGGGGCTTCTTACTACGAGCAGTACTTC.

The rearrangement uses TRBV7-2 and TRBJ2-4, with D perhaps matching TRBD1 (5 bases). With 5 bases removed from V and 5 bases from J, the gap between germline ends came to 19 bases. Germline V gene lookup returns CDR1 SGHTA and CDR2 FQGNSA. This CDR3 region has 16 residues. CDR3 region: CASSPRQSRAENIQYF. CDR3 bases: TGTGCCAGCAGCCCAAGACAGAGTCGGGCCGAAAACATTCAGTACTTC.

The chain recombines TRBV4-3 with TRBJ2-3; 9 nucleotides align to TRBD1. This CDR3 is built from 15 residues. After removal of 1 base from V and 4 bases from J, the junction contained 3 bases not matched to a gene. Per the germline V gene, CDR1 is LGHNA and CDR2 is YSLEER. The CDR3: CASSQGDRVSDTQYF. Written as DNA, the CDR3 is TGCGCCAGCAGCCAAGGGGACAGGGTATCAGATACGCAGTATTTT.

The chain carries TRBV28 and TRBJ2-1; tentative D call: TRBD2 (5 bases). With 3 bases removed from V and 7 bases from J, the gap between germline ends came to 7 bases. CDR1 is MDHEN, CDR2 SYDVKM, per germline. The CDR3 has 12 residues. CDR3 protein: CASSFAGNEQFF. Written as DNA, the CDR3 is TGTGCCAGCAGTTTTGCGGGTAATGAGCAGTTCTTC.

The CDR3 sequence is CASSRHHVGAPTEPQHF. CDR3 sequence (DNA): TGTGCCAGCAGCCGACACCATGTGGGGGCCCCGACGGAGCCCCAGCATTTT. The rearrangement uses TRBV7-8 and TRBJ1-5, with D perhaps matching TRBD1 (6 bases). Germline assignment: CDR1 SGHVS and CDR2 FQNEAQ. The CDR3 sequence is 17 residues long. Trimming shortened V by 5 bases and J by 8 bases, and 25 bases separated the two germline ends.

This rearrangement joins TRBV9 to TRBJ2-5; D may be TRBD2 (7 bases). The CDR3 loop spans 17 amino acids. Between the trimmed V and J ends, which lost 4 bases and 0 bases, there was a span of 19 bases. Germline CDR1 and CDR2: SGDLS and YYNGEE. This CDR3 reads CASSYRGAPGYQETQYF. DNA for the CDR3: TGTGCCAGCAGCTACCGGGGGGCGCCGGGGTACCAAGAGACCCAGTACTTC.

This clone was seen only a few times. The chain links TRBV10-1 to TRBJ2-5; 11 positions match TRBD2. Germline V gene data show CDR1 as WNHNN and CDR2 as SYGVQD (reference sequence). The CDR3 is 16 residues long. V lost 2 bases, J lost 2 bases, and 4 bases stayed unmatched. Here the CDR3 DNA reads TGCGCCAGCAGTGAGAGGCTAGCGGGGGGTCAAGAGACCCAGTACTTC. Encoded protein: CASSERLAGGQETQYF.

The rearrangement uses TRBV4-3 and TRBJ2-5; 7 bases are a match to TRBD1. Losses at the gene ends were 0 bases for V and 1 base for J; bases not matched to a gene: 8. Germline lookup yields CDR1 LGHNA and CDR2 YSLEER. CDR3 length: 17 amino acids. The CDR3 bases are TGCGCCAGCAGCCAAGAGGGTAACTACAGGGGCCAAGAGACCCAGTACTTC. It specifies CASSQEGNYRGQETQYF.

This clone was detected only a few times. The chain joins TRBV11-3 to TRBJ2-1; D may be TRBD1 (6 bases). Per the germline V gene, CDR1 is SGHNT and CDR2 is YENEEA. This CDR3 region has 15 residues. Trimming pared 5 bases from V and 2 bases from J, leaving 13 bases between. The CDR3 DNA is TGTGCCAGCAGCCGAGGTGGGACAACCTACAATGAGCAGTTCTTC. Translation gives CASSRGGTTYNEQFF.

V gene TRBV14 combines with J gene TRBJ1-6; 7 bases match TRBD1. The germline V gene has CDR1 SGHDN and CDR2 FVKESK. The CDR3 contains 15 residues. V lost 3 bases to trimming and J lost 10 bases; unmatched junction nucleotides: 9. CDR3 DNA: TGTGCCAGCAGCCAGACAGGGAATTCACGGTCACCCCTCCACTTT. This encodes CASSQTGNSRSPLHF.

This clone has only a few counts. The chain couples TRBV19 to TRBJ2-4; possibly TRBD1 for D (6 bases). The CDR3 consists of 14 residues. Between the trimmed V and J ends, which lost 3 bases and 12 bases, there was a span of 18 bases. Germline lookup yields CDR1 LNHDA and CDR2 SQIVND (reference sequence). Here the CDR3 DNA reads TGTGCCAGTAGTATGAAAGGGGGACGGTACAGTCAGTACTTC. It translates to CASSMKGGRYSQYF.

The gene calls are TRBV18 and TRBJ1-4, with TRBD1 matching over 7 bases. CDR1 is KGHSH, CDR2 LQKENI, per germline. J lost 4 bases, V lost 3 bases, and 17 bases had no gene match. The CDR3 runs 19 residues. The CDR3 protein is CASSPERGVDRVDNEKLFF. The CDR3 region has the DNA TGTGCCAGCTCACCCGAAAGAGGAGTTGACAGGGTGGATAATGAAAAACTGTTTTTT.

The J gene is TRBJ2-2, the V gene TRBV5-8, with a possible D match to TRBD2 (6 bases). In germline, CDR1 is SGHTS, CDR2 YDEGEE. This CDR3 comprises 15 residues. V shed 5 bases and J shed 6 bases, with 17 bases lying between them. The CDR3, as DNA: TGTGCCAGCAGACTCGGACTAAGGGCAGCCGGGGAGCTGTTTTTT. Protein: CASRLGLRAAGELFF.

J is TRBJ1-2 and V is TRBV4-3; D not resolved. The CDR3 spans 15 residues. CDR1 is LGHNA and CDR2 is YSLEER in the germline V gene. The V and J ends lost 0 bases and 8 bases respectively, with 16 bases between them. The DNA for the CDR3 is TGCGCCAGCAGCCAAGATGCGGATTGGTCGGGGGGCTACACCTTC. Translation: CASSQDADWSGGYTF.